A selection of T cell receptor beta chains follows, all from one sample in a study of Ad26.COV2.S vaccination and SARS-CoV-2 variants. The protocol was immunoSEQ multiplex PCR, while the TCRdb copy is restricted to in-frame clones and leaves out a portion. Of nearly 400,000 clones in the sample, about nine tenths were seen once. This specimen consisted of peripheral blood, obtained in a trial of Ad26.COV2.S vaccine versus placebo. These TCRs come from a person between 18 and 60 years old who received the Ad26.COV2.S COVID-19 vaccine or a placebo. Both conserved end residues are trimmed from each CDR3.

v_gene	j_gene	CDR3aa
TRBV5-4	TRBJ1-1	ASSLVGLGTEAF
TRBV15	TRBJ2-7	ATSISPRYEQY
TRBV7-2	TRBJ2-7	ASTSSGRTYEQY
TRBV20-1	TRBJ1-5	SASGRGPSNQPQH
TRBV28	TRBJ2-7	ASSLTGGRASEQY
TRBV11-3	TRBJ2-7	ASSLSGEQY
TRBV9	TRBJ1-1	ASSPGDRELNTEAF
TRBV27	TRBJ2-3	ASSFRSRETQY
TRBV27	TRBJ2-2	ASRGGVAGELF
TRBV28	TRBJ2-1	ASSAYNEQF
TRBV6-4	TRBJ2-5	ASSDRRDRHKQETQY
TRBV9	TRBJ1-1	ASSVGVEGAVTF
TRBV28	TRBJ1-2	ASRPIPDYGYT
TRBV5-8	TRBJ2-7	ASSLVTSGSYEQY
TRBV5-8	TRBJ1-4	ASSLRQGLNEKLF
TRBV30	TRBJ2-7	AWTGTSGSYEQY
TRBV6-5	TRBJ2-2	ASRKRERDTGELF